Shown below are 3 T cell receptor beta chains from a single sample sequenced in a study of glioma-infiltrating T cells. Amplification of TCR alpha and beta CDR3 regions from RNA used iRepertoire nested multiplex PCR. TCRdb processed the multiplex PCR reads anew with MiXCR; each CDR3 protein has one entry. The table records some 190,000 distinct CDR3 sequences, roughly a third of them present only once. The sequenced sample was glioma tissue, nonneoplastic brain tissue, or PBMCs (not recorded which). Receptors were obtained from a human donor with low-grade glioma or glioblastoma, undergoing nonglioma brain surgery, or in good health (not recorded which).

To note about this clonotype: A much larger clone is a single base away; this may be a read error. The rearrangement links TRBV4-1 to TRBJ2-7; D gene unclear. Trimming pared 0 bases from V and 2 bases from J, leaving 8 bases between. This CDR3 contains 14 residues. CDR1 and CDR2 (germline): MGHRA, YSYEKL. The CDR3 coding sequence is TGCGCCAGCAGCCAAGAGACTCAAGCCTACGAGCAGTACTTC. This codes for CASSQETQAYEQYF.

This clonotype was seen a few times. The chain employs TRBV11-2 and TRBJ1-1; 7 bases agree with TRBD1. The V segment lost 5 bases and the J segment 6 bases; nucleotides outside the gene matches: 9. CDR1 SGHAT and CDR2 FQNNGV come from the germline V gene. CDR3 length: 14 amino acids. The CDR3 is CASSARTQGSEAFF. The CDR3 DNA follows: TGTGCCAGCAGCGCCCGAACACAGGGGTCTGAAGCTTTCTTT.

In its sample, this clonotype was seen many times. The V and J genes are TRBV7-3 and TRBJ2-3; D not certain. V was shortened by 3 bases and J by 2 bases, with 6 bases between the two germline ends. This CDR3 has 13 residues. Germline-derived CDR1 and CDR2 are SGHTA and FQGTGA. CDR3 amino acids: CASSLFPTDTQYF. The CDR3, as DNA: TGTGCCAGCAGCTTGTTTCCCACAGATACGCAGTATTTT.